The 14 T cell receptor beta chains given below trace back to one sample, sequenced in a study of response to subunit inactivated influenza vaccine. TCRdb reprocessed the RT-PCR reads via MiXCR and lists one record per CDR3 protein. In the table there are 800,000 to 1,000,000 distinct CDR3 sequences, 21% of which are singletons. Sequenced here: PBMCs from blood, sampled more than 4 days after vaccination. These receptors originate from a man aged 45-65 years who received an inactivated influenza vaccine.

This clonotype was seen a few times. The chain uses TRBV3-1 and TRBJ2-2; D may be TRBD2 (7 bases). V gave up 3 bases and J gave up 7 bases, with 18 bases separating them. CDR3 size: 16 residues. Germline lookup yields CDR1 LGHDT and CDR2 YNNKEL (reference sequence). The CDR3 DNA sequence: TGTGCCAGCAGCCACAGGCGCGGGGGCGCTGACGGGGAGCTGTTTTTT. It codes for CASSHRRGGADGELFF.

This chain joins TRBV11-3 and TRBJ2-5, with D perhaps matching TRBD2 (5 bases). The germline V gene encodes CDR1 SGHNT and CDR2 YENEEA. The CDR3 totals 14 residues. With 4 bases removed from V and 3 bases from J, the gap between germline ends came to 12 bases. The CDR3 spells CASSSEAGEETQYF. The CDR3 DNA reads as TGTGCCAGCAGCTCGGAGGCAGGAGAAGAGACCCAGTACTTC.

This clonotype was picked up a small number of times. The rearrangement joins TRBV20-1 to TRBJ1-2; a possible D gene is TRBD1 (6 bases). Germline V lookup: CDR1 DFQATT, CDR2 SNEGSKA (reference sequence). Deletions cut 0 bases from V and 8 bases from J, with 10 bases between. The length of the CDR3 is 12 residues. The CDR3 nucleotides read TGCAGTGCTAGAGATCAGGGGAGGGGCTACACCTTC. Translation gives CSARDQGRGYTF.

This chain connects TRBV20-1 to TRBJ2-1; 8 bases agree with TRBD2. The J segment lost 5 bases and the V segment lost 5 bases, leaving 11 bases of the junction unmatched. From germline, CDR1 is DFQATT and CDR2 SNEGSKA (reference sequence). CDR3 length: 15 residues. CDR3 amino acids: CSAVPGAGADNEQFF. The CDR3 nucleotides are TGCAGTGCTGTCCCGGGAGCGGGGGCAGACAATGAGCAGTTCTTC.

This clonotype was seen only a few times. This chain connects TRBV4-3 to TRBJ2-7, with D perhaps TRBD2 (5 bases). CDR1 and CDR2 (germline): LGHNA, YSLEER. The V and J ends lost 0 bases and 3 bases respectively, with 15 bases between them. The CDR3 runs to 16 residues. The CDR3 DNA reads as TGCGCCAGCAGCCAAGACTCCCGGGGAAGAGGCTACGAGCAGTACTTC. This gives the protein CASSQDSRGRGYEQYF.

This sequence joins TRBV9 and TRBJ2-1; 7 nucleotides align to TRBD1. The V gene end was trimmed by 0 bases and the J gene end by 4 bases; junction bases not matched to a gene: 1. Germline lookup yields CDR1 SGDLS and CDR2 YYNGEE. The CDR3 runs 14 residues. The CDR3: CASSVGDRYNEQFF. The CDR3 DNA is TGTGCCAGCAGCGTAGGGGACAGATACAATGAGCAGTTCTTC.

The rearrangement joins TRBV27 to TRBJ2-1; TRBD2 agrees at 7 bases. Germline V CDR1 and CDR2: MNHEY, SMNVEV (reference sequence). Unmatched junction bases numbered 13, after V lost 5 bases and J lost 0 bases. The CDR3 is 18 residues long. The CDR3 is CASSPRGEAGYSYNEQFF. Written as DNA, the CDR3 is TGTGCCAGCAGTCCCCGGGGGGAAGCGGGGTACTCCTACAATGAGCAGTTCTTC.

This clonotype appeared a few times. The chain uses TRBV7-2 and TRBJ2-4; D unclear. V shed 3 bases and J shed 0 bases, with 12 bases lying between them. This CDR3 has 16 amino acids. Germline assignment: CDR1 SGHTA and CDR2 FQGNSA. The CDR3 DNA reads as TGTGCCAGCAGCTTCGGCGACTTCCGAGCCAAAAACATTCAGTACTTC. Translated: CASSFGDFRAKNIQYF.

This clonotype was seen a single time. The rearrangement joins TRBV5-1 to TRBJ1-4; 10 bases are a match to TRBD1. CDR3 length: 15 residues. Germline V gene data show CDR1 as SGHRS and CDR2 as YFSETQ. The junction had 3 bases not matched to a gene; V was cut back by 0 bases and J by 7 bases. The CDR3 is CASSLAGTGVEKLFF. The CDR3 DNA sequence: TGCGCCAGCAGCTTGGCCGGGACAGGGGTTGAAAAACTGTTTTTT.

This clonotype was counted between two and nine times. In nucleotides, the CDR3 is TGCAGTGCTAGCCCCGGCGGATTGAACACTGAAGCTTTCTTT. Its protein is CSASPGGLNTEAFF. J is TRBJ1-1 and V is TRBV20-1; no firm D call. Germline CDR1 reads DFQATT; CDR2 reads SNEGSKA (reference sequence). The CDR3 covers 14 residues. V was pared by 3 bases and J by 0 bases, with 11 bases between.

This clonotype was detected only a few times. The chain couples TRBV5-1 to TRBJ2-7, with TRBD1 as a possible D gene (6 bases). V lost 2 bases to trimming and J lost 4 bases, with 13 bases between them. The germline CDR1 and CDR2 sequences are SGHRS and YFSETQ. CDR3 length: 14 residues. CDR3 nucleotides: TGCGCCAGCAGCTTTGGGACAACCCAGTACGAGCAGTACTTC. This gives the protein CASSFGTTQYEQYF. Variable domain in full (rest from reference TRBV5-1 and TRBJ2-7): KAGVTQTPRYLIKTRGQQVTLSCSPISGHRSVSWYQQTPGQGLQFLFEYFSETQRNKGNFPGRFSGRQFSNSRSEMNVSTLELGDSALYLCASSFGTTQYEQYFGPGTRLTVT.

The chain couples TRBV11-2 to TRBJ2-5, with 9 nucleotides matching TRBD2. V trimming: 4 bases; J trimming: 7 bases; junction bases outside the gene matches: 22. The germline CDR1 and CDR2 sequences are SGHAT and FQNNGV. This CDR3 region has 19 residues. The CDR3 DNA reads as TGTGCCAGCAGCTGGGAAAAAGCGGGAGGCCCTAAAGGATTGTTGACCCAGTACTTC. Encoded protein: CASSWEKAGGPKGLLTQYF.

CDR3 sequence: CSARKQGTYEQYF. DNA for the CDR3: TGCAGTGCTAGAAAACAGGGGACCTACGAGCAGTACTTC. The V gene is TRBV20-1, the J gene TRBJ2-7, with 7 positions matching TRBD1. V was clipped by 2 bases and J by 2 bases; unmatched bases: 3. The CDR3 is made up of 13 amino acids. The V gene's germline CDR1 is DFQATT and CDR2 SNEGSKA (reference sequence).

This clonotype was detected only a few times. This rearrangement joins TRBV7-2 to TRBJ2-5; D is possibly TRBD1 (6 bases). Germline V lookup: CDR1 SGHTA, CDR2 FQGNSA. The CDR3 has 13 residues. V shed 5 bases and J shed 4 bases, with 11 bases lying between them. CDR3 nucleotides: TGTGCCAGCAGCCGGGGACAATTAGAGACCCAGTACTTC. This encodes CASSRGQLETQYF.